The source of this TCR beta chain is a study of early T cells in non-severe SARS-CoV-2 infection. For the study at large: Unsorted whole blood bulk RNA was sequenced, with unpaired chains. Study outcomes and limitations: VDJdb matching, biased toward anti-spike CD8 responses, missed private and CD4 specificities.

This CDR3 spans 15 amino acids. The table lists this clonotype with a count of one. The antigen remains unidentified. Individual cDNA molecules carried attached unique molecular identifiers. Using its own MiXCR run on the 5' RACE reads, TCRdb lists one record per CDR3 protein. The table records just over 80,000 distinct CDR3 sequences, roughly 15% of them present only once. The sequence derives from an adult who was a healthcare worker with PCR-confirmed SARS-CoV-2 infection or an uninfected control (not recorded which). Input material: whole blood. This chain connects TRBV3-2 to TRBJ1-4; TRBD1 reflects the table's D call only, with no check against the DNA. TRBV3-2 is a known pseudogene. The CDR3 DNA is TGTGCCAGCAGCCAAGATTTCTCGGGGGGAGAAAAACTGTTTTTT. Amino acid sequence: CASSQDFSGGEKLFF.